The 28 T cell receptor beta chains in this list originate from one sample, sequenced in a study of T cell responses to AZD1222 COVID-19 vaccine. Produced via immunoSEQ multiplex PCR; TCRdb's table is partial and in-frame only. The sample consists of under 130,000 clones, roughly nine tenths of them appearing once. The sequencing used peripheral blood, collected 28 days after the second AZD1222 dose. Receptor source: an adult who received the AZD1222 COVID-19 vaccine.

The chain is built from TRBV5-1 and TRBJ2-1, with 10 bases matching TRBD2. Losses at the gene ends were 0 bases for V and 9 bases for J; bases not matched to a gene: 6. Germline V CDR1 and CDR2: SGHRS, YFSETQ. This CDR3 has 15 residues. This CDR3 is CASSLVAGGGGEQFF. DNA of the CDR3: TGCGCCAGCAGCTTGGTAGCGGGGGGAGGCGGTGAGCAGTTCTTC.

The chain uses TRBV5-1 and TRBJ2-7; D may be TRBD1 (6 bases). The CDR3 runs 13 residues. The germline V gene has CDR1 SGHRS and CDR2 YFSETQ. Trimming took off 4 bases at V and 2 bases at J, with 10 bases between the two ends. DNA of the CDR3: TGCGCCAGCAGCCTGACAGGAACCTACGAGCAGTACTTC. It codes for CASSLTGTYEQYF. Together with reference TRBV5-1 and TRBJ2-7, the CDR3 gives the full variable domain: KAGVTQTPRYLIKTRGQQVTLSCSPISGHRSVSWYQQTPGQGLQFLFEYFSETQRNKGNFPGRFSGRQFSNSRSEMNVSTLELGDSALYLCASSLTGTYEQYFGPGTRLTVT.

This chain links TRBV18 with TRBJ2-5; a possible D gene is TRBD1 (5 bases). CDR1 is KGHSH and CDR2 is LQKENI in the germline V gene. The CDR3 is made up of 15 amino acids. V was cut by 3 bases and J by 4 bases, with 15 bases left in between. The CDR3 loop reads CASSPPGYSRETQYF. The CDR3 region has the DNA TGTGCCAGCTCACCGCCAGGGTATAGTCGAGAGACCCAGTACTTC.

The chain couples TRBV7-2 to TRBJ2-3; D gene unclear. The CDR3 has 14 amino acids. CDR1 is SGHTA and CDR2 is FQGNSA in the germline V gene. Trimming removed 9 bases from V and 0 bases from J, with 13 bases in between. This CDR3 reads CASQRSPSTDTQYF. The CDR3 bases are TGTGCCAGTCAGAGGTCCCCTAGCACAGATACGCAGTATTTT.

This clone was detected only once. V and J are TRBV11-3 and TRBJ2-7; 13 nucleotides match TRBD2. The germline gives CDR1 SGHNT, CDR2 YENEEA. Trimming removed 5 bases from V and 4 bases from J; junction bases left unmatched: 5. CDR3 length: 15 amino acids. This CDR3 is CASSTGLAGVYEQYF. The CDR3 DNA reads TGTGCCAGCAGCACTGGACTAGCGGGAGTTTACGAGCAGTACTTC. The complete variable domain, with remaining parts taken from reference TRBV11-3 and TRBJ2-7, reads EAGVVQSPRYKIIEKKQPVAFWCNPISGHNTLYWYLQNLGQGPELLIRYENEEAVDDSQLPKDRFSAERLKGVDSTLKIQPAELGDSAVYLCASSTGLAGVYEQYFGPGTRLTVT.

V and J are TRBV7-8 and TRBJ1-3; 8 bases map to TRBD1. Unmatched junction bases numbered 7, after V lost 5 bases and J lost 7 bases. CDR3 size: 14 residues. Per germline, CDR1 SGHVS and CDR2 FQNEAQ. The CDR3 bases are TGTGCCAGCAGCCCCCGGACAGGGTGGAACACCATATATTTT. Its protein product is CASSPRTGWNTIYF.

J is TRBJ1-1 and V is TRBV6-4; D is perhaps TRBD1 (5 bases). The germline gives CDR1 MRHNA, CDR2 SNTAGT. The CDR3 totals 14 residues. V shed 4 bases and J shed 4 bases, with 13 bases lying between them. The CDR3 DNA follows: TGTGCCAGCAGTGCTGAGGGAAGGGGCACTGAAGCTTTCTTT. This sequence encodes CASSAEGRGTEAFF.

The V gene is TRBV5-1, the J gene TRBJ1-2; D unresolved. V was shortened by 0 bases and J by 1 base, with 10 bases between the two germline ends. Germline V gene sequence: CDR1 SGHRS, CDR2 YFSETQ. The CDR3 contains 15 residues. CDR3 DNA sequence: TGCGCCAGCAGCTTGGGAGGTTCCAATAACTATGGCTACACCTTC. It specifies CASSLGGSNNYGYTF.

The rearrangement links TRBV5-8 to TRBJ1-4; possible D gene TRBD1, 5 bases. There are 16 residues in the CDR3. The V end lost 4 bases, the J end lost 6 bases, and 19 bases lay between the germline ends. Germline CDR1 is SGHTS and CDR2 is YDEGEE. CDR3 amino acids: CASSNTAGNGDEKLFF. CDR3 bases: TGTGCCAGCAGCAATACTGCAGGGAACGGGGATGAAAAACTGTTTTTT. Based on the CDR3 plus reference TRBV5-8 and TRBJ1-4, the full variable domain is EAGVTQSPTHLIKTRGQQATLRCSPISGHTSVYWYQQALGLGLQFLLWYDEGEERNRGNFPPRFSGRQFPNYSSELNVNALELEDSALYLCASSNTAGNGDEKLFFGSGTQLSVL.

The V and J genes are TRBV29-1 and TRBJ2-3, with unresolved D. There are 14 residues in the CDR3. CDR1 and CDR2 from the germline V gene are SQVTM and ANQGSEA. Trimming removed 5 bases from V and 2 bases from J, with 14 bases in between. The CDR3 here is CSVPASELTDTQYF. In DNA form, the CDR3 reads TGCAGCGTTCCCGCGAGCGAACTCACAGATACGCAGTATTTT.

This chain's CDR3 is CASSLSAGNNQPQHF. The CDR3 DNA sequence: TGTGCCAGCAGCTTAAGTGCGGGGAACAATCAGCCCCAGCATTTT. The chain combines TRBV7-8 with TRBJ1-5; D remains unclear. Germline assignment: CDR1 SGHVS and CDR2 FQNEAQ. The CDR3 contains 15 residues. V lost 2 bases, J lost 3 bases, and 11 bases lay in between.

The J gene is TRBJ2-4, the V gene TRBV5-6; no clear D. This CDR3 contains 13 residues. V was shortened by 4 bases and J by 3 bases, with 8 bases between the two germline ends. Germline values: CDR1 SGHDT, CDR2 YYEEEE. DNA for the CDR3: TGTGCCAGCAGCGACGGTGACAAAAACATTCAGTACTTC. Protein sequence: CASSDGDKNIQYF.

The CDR3 loop is CASRRAEQYF. The CDR3 nucleotides are TGTGCCAGCCGTCGGGCCGAGCAGTACTTC. V and J are TRBV2 and TRBJ2-7; D remains unclear. Trimming left V 8 bases short and J 6 bases short, with 8 bases between. This CDR3 region has 10 residues. CDR1 is SNHLY, CDR2 FYNNEI, per germline.

This clone has just one count. The rearrangement joins TRBV27 to TRBJ1-1, with D tentatively TRBD1 (5 bases). From germline, CDR1 is MNHEY and CDR2 SMNVEV (reference sequence). The CDR3 covers 15 residues. V was shortened by 5 bases and J by 4 bases, with 17 bases between the two germline ends. CDR3 protein: CASSARRGEGTEAFF. The DNA of the CDR3 is TGTGCCAGCAGTGCCAGGAGGGGCGAGGGCACTGAAGCTTTCTTT.

The V and J genes are TRBV7-9 and TRBJ2-5; D gene unclear. With 1 base removed from V and 1 base from J, the gap between germline ends came to 4 bases. Per germline, CDR1 SEHNR and CDR2 FQNEAQ (reference sequence). The CDR3 runs 13 residues. The CDR3 loop reads CASSLEVQETQYF. In nucleotides, the CDR3 is TGTGCCAGCAGCTTAGAGGTCCAAGAGACCCAGTACTTC.

The chain uses TRBV6-5 and TRBJ2-7; D not resolved. CDR1 is MNHEY and CDR2 is SVGAGI in the germline V gene. The CDR3 spans 13 residues. V shed 4 bases and J shed 6 bases, with 13 bases lying between them. CDR3 sequence reads: CASSWSLRSEQYF. DNA for the CDR3: TGTGCCAGCAGTTGGAGTCTACGGAGCGAGCAGTACTTC.

This rearrangement joins TRBV2 to TRBJ1-5, with D maybe TRBD1 (6 bases). CDR3 size: 15 residues. The germline gives CDR1 SNHLY, CDR2 FYNNEI. Trimming removed 5 bases at V and 0 bases at J, with 11 bases between. In nucleotides, the CDR3 is TGTGCCAGCAGTACCGGGGGGCCTAGCAATCAGCCCCAGCATTTT. It specifies CASSTGGPSNQPQHF.

The CDR3 DNA follows: TGCGCCAGCAGCCAAGTTGGCACGAGCGGCTATGAGCAGTTCTTC. Protein: CASSQVGTSGYEQFF. The chain combines TRBV4-1 with TRBJ2-1; maybe TRBD2 (5 bases). V gave up 1 base and J gave up 8 bases, with 15 bases separating them. The length of the CDR3 is 15 residues. CDR1 is MGHRA and CDR2 is YSYEKL in the germline V gene.

For this clone: The sample contains more than one DNA sequence encoding this CDR3. The chain combines TRBV18 with TRBJ1-1, with 9 bases lining up with TRBD1. The germline gives CDR1 KGHSH, CDR2 LQKENI. The junction had 3 bases not matched to a gene; V was cut back by 3 bases and J by 1 base. The CDR3 consists of 15 residues. The CDR3 here is CASSPGQGGNTEAFF. CDR3 coding DNA: TGTGCCAGCTCACCGGGACAGGGAGGGAACACTGAAGCTTTCTTT.

V and J are TRBV7-3 and TRBJ2-7; 7 bases match TRBD1. Looked up from germline, CDR1 is SGHTA and CDR2 is FQGTGA. V gave up 4 bases and J gave up 2 bases; unmatched junction bases: 8. This CDR3 region has 15 residues. CDR3 sequence: CASSSGQLGPYEQYF. As DNA, the CDR3 is TGTGCCAGCAGCTCGGGACAGTTGGGTCCCTACGAGCAGTACTTC. The full variable domain, with the rest looked up from reference TRBV7-3 and TRBJ2-7, is GAGVSQTPSNKVTEKGKYVELRCDPISGHTALYWYRQSLGQGPEFLIYFQGTGAADDSGLPNDRFFAVRPEGSVSTLKIQRTERGDSAVYLCASSSGQLGPYEQYFGPGTRLTVT.

This clone was seen just once. The gene calls are TRBV7-8 and TRBJ1-5; D may be TRBD1 (5 bases). Trimming stripped 0 bases from V and 0 bases from J, with 6 bases between. In germline, CDR1 is SGHVS, CDR2 FQNEAQ. This CDR3 contains 15 residues. The CDR3 is CASSLAGGSNQPQHF. The CDR3 DNA sequence: TGTGCCAGCAGCTTAGCGGGGGGTAGCAATCAGCCCCAGCATTTT.

The chain joins TRBV3-1 (or the pseudogene TRBV3-2) to TRBJ1-6, with D maybe TRBD1 (5 bases). CDR1 is LGHDT and CDR2 is YNNKEL in the germline V gene (reference sequence). V lost 1 base, J lost 10 bases, and 14 bases lay in between. The CDR3 is 15 amino acids. CDR3 sequence reads: CASSQVGTGSSPLHF. The DNA of the CDR3 is TGTGCCAGCAGCCAAGTAGGGACGGGAAGCTCACCCCTCCACTTT.

The rearrangement joins TRBV10-3 to TRBJ1-1; D is uncertain. The CDR3 has 15 residues. CDR1 and CDR2 (germline): ENHRY, SYGVKD. The V gene lost 2 bases and the J gene lost 0 bases, with 10 bases spanning the gap. This CDR3 is CAISERGPMNTEAFF. The CDR3 DNA is TGTGCCATCAGTGAGAGAGGACCGATGAACACTGAAGCTTTCTTT.

V usage is TRBV27 and J usage is TRBJ2-5; D may be TRBD2 (6 bases). This CDR3 has 15 amino acids. The V end was cut by 4 bases, the J end by 4 bases, with 16 bases between. The V gene's germline CDR1 is MNHEY and CDR2 SMNVEV (reference sequence). The DNA of the CDR3 is TGTGCCAGCAGTTCTCTGGGAGCGGGTCGAGAGACCCAGTACTTC. It is translated as CASSSLGAGRETQYF.

The chain has TRBV18 and TRBJ1-1; perhaps TRBD1 as D (6 bases). The CDR3 sequence is 13 residues long. The germline V and J ends were trimmed by 8 bases and 4 bases, with 14 bases remaining between them. Germline values: CDR1 KGHSH, CDR2 LQKENI. Here the CDR3 reads CASAGQGATEAFF. The CDR3 DNA follows: TGTGCCAGCGCGGGACAAGGGGCCACTGAAGCTTTCTTT. The variable domain in full, completed from reference TRBV18 and TRBJ1-1, reads NAGVMQNPRHLVRRRGQEARLRCSPMKGHSHVYWYRQLPEEGLKFMVYLQKENIIDESGMPKERFSAEFPKEGPSILRIQQVVRGDSAAYFCASAGQGATEAFFGQGTRLTVV.

This clone was seen once. The chain employs TRBV6-5 and TRBJ1-5; D may be TRBD1 (5 bases). CDR1 is MNHEY, CDR2 SVGAGI, per germline. CDR3 size: 15 residues. V was pared by 2 bases and J by 7 bases, with 15 bases between. CDR3 protein: CASSYEGRLVQPQHF. Here the CDR3 DNA reads TGTGCCAGCAGTTACGAGGGACGTTTGGTCCAGCCCCAGCATTTT.

The chain combines TRBV6-1 with TRBJ2-7, with D perhaps matching TRBD2 (5 bases). V lost 3 bases to trimming and J lost 2 bases, with 17 bases between them. CDR3 size: 16 residues. Germline lookup yields CDR1 MNHNS and CDR2 SASEGT. The CDR3 DNA reads TGTGCCAGCAGTGAGATATACGGGAATATTCCCTACGAGCAGTACTTC. Protein sequence: CASSEIYGNIPYEQYF.

This chain links TRBV28 with TRBJ2-2; no firm D call. The CDR3 runs to 11 residues. Germline values: CDR1 MDHEN, CDR2 SYDVKM. Between the trimmed V and J ends, which lost 8 bases and 7 bases, there was a span of 8 bases. CDR3 DNA sequence: TGTGCCAGCTATTCGGTCGGGGAGCTGTTTTTT. It encodes CASYSVGELFF.